The rows below give T cell receptor beta chains drawn from one sample of a study of blood T cells in healthy people across ages. TCRdb independently ran MiXCR on the 5' RACE reads; one entry per CDR3 protein. The sample comprises approximately 810,000 distinct CDR3 sequences, about 36% of which are singletons, and 13% rests with the top ten. Sequenced material: blood. These receptors all stem from a man aged 18 to 29 in good health. Both conserved end residues are part of each CDR3. The order of the fields is V gene, clone size, J gene, D gene, CDR3 protein, CDR3 DNA. A D gene is named only where the DNA matches it firmly. The size field is filled for only some rows; it gives once, few, many or a size class.

TRBV20-1,few,TRBJ2-3,.,CSARSDGVDTQYF,TGCAGTGCTAGATCTGATGGGGTAGATACGCAGTATTTT
TRBV12-3/TRBV12-4,many,TRBJ1-1,.,CASSLTGTEAFF,TGTGCCAGCAGCCTGACCGGGACCGAAGCTTTCTTT
TRBV12-3/TRBV12-4,few,TRBJ1-4,.,CASSEDRLNEKLFF,TGTGCCAGCAGTGAGGACAGACTTAATGAAAAACTGTTTTTT
TRBV11-2,.,TRBJ2-2,.,CASSLEGGIWTGELFF,TGTGCCAGCAGCTTAGAGGGCGGGATCTGGACCGGGGAGCTGTTTTTT
TRBV20-1,.,TRBJ2-3,TRBD2,CSSNPSGSQDTRYF,TGCAGCTCCAACCCCAGCGGGAGTCAAGATACGCGGTATTTT
TRBV20-1,.,TRBJ1-2,.,CSAITREVSLRRGYTF,TGCAGTGCTATTACGAGAGAGGTCAGCTTAAGAAGAGGCTACACCTTC
TRBV29-1,many,TRBJ2-1,.,CSVAPQKVYEQFF,TGCAGCGTAGCCCCGCAGAAGGTTTACGAGCAGTTCTTC
TRBV4-1,few,TRBJ1-2,.,CASSPATENYGYTF,TGCGCCAGCAGCCCAGCAACAGAGAACTATGGCTACACCTTC
TRBV6-6,few,TRBJ1-5,.,CASSYVGGSQPQHF,TGTGCCAGCAGTTACGTGGGGGGATCTCAGCCCCAGCATTTT
TRBV7-2,many,TRBJ2-7,.,CASSLRQASGSHEQYF,TGTGCCAGCAGCTTAAGACAGGCGTCCGGGTCCCACGAGCAGTACTTC
TRBV5-6,.,TRBJ2-7,.,CASSLQGTENEQYF,TGTGCCAGCAGCTTACAGGGTACGGAGAATGAGCAGTACTTC
TRBV20-1,.,TRBJ2-3,.,CSAETGIGTDAQYF,TGCAGTGCTGAAACAGGGATCGGCACAGATGCGCAGTATTTT
TRBV20-1,.,TRBJ1-1,TRBD1,CSARPRSTGVNTEAFF,TGCAGTGCTAGACCCCGGTCAACAGGGGTGAACACTGAAGCTTTCTTT
TRBV7-8,.,TRBJ2-1,TRBD2,CASGLAGRVYNEQFF,TGTGCCAGCGGCCTAGCGGGTAGAGTATACAATGAGCAGTTCTTC
TRBV3-1,.,TRBJ1-1,.,CASSQSNALEAFF,TGTGCCAGCAGCCAGTCCAATGCTCTTGAAGCTTTCTTT
TRBV10-3,.,TRBJ1-2,.,CAISEGGNYGCTF,TGTGCCATCAGTGAAGGAGGGAACTATGGCTGCACCTTC
TRBV7-9,.,TRBJ2-5,TRBD1,CASSLTDRGQETQYF,TGTGCCAGCAGCTTAACGGACAGGGGACAAGAGACCCAGTACTTC
TRBV6-5,.,TRBJ2-4,.,CASSPPGLGGNIQYF,TGTGCCAGCAGTCCCCCCGGCCTAGGAGGGAACATTCAGTACTTC
TRBV27,many,TRBJ1-5,.,CASSSHSNQPQHF,TGTGCCAGCAGTTCGCATAGCAATCAGCCCCAGCATTTT
TRBV7-9,.,TRBJ2-5,TRBD2,CASTPYHSGRGENEQYF,TGTGCCAGCACCCCTTATCATAGCGGGAGGGGTGAAAATGAGCAGTACTTC
TRBV7-9,few,TRBJ2-7,.,CASSEPDPAPYEQYF,TGTGCCAGCAGCGAACCGGACCCTGCCCCCTACGAGCAGTACTTC
TRBV25-1,.,TRBJ1-1,.,CASSEYKGSEAFF,TGTGCCAGCAGTGAATACAAAGGGTCTGAAGCTTTCTTT
TRBV4-2,few,TRBJ2-3,TRBD2,CASSPKRGDLTDTQYF,TGTGCCAGCAGCCCTAAGCGGGGGGACCTCACAGATACGCAGTATTTT
TRBV30,.,TRBJ2-1,.,CAWSRRKNEQFF,TGTGCCTGGAGTCGGCGAAAAAATGAGCAGTTCTTC
TRBV10-3,.,TRBJ1-1,.,CAISDGNTEAFF,TGTGCCATCAGTGACGGAAACACTGAAGCTTTCTTT
TRBV7-2,.,TRBJ2-3,.,CASSLTGGGGSSTDTQYF,TGTGCCAGCAGCTTAACCGGGGGTGGGGGGTCTAGCACAGATACGCAGTATTTT
TRBV20-1,few,TRBJ1-1,.,CSAHAEDWNTEAFF,TGCAGTGCTCACGCAGAGGACTGGAACACTGAAGCTTTCTTT
TRBV6-4,few,TRBJ2-5,TRBD2,CASSASGGRGNEQYF,TGTGCCAGCAGTGCTAGCGGGGGAAGGGGCAATGAGCAGTACTTC
TRBV11-3,.,TRBJ2-2,TRBD2,CASSSSAGGAGELFF,TGTGCCAGCAGCTCCTCAGCGGGGGGTGCCGGGGAGCTGTTTTTT
TRBV6-2/TRBV6-3,.,TRBJ2-7,.,CASSPRDSRGILGEQYF,TGTGCCAGCAGCCCACGGGACTCGCGAGGTATATTGGGCGAGCAGTACTTC
TRBV7-9,.,TRBJ1-2,.,CASSFQGATPNYGYTF,TGTGCCAGCAGCTTTCAGGGAGCCACTCCTAACTATGGCTACACCTTC
TRBV5-1,many,TRBJ2-7,TRBD1,CASSLGQPGQGAYEQYF,TGCGCCAGCAGCTTGGGACAACCGGGACAGGGGGCCTACGAGCAGTACTTC
TRBV4-3,.,TRBJ2-2,.,CASSQDEGVTGELFF,TGCGCCAGCAGCCAAGATGAAGGGGTGACCGGGGAGCTGTTTTTT
TRBV20-1,.,TRBJ1-1,.,CSARAGRRGTEAFF,TGCAGTGCTAGAGCGGGACGGCGGGGCACTGAAGCTTTCTTT
TRBV7-9,few,TRBJ1-5,.,CASSPGTALSNQPQHF,TGTGCCAGCAGCCCCGGGACGGCACTTAGCAATCAGCCCCAGCATTTT
TRBV6-2/TRBV6-3,.,TRBJ1-1,.,CASSPRGGHTEAFF,TGTGCCAGCAGCCCCAGAGGGGGGCACACTGAAGCTTTCTTT
TRBV24-1,few,TRBJ2-1,TRBD2,CATSDMPGLDVGEQFF,TGTGCCACCAGTGACATGCCGGGACTAGATGTTGGCGAGCAGTTCTTC
TRBV27,.,TRBJ1-4,.,CASSPRPGEKLFF,TGTGCCAGCAGCCCGAGACCGGGTGAAAAACTGTTTTTT
TRBV15,.,TRBJ1-4,.,CATSRGPGTEKLFF,TGTGCCACCAGCAGAGGCCCAGGGACTGAAAAACTGTTTTTT
TRBV4-2,many,TRBJ2-4,.,CASSLPDDKNIQYF,TGTGCCAGCAGCCTTCCGGACGACAAAAACATTCAGTACTTC
TRBV6-5,.,TRBJ1-6,TRBD1,CASSYATGGNSPLHF,TGTGCCAGCAGTTACGCGACAGGGGGCAACTCACCCCTCCACTTT
TRBV5-4,.,TRBJ2-1,TRBD2,CASSFGGGAINEQFF,TGTGCCAGCAGCTTCGGCGGGGGGGCCATCAATGAGCAGTTCTTC
TRBV7-3,.,TRBJ2-1,TRBD2,CASFFAGLEAEQFF,TGTGCCAGCTTTTTTGCGGGACTAGAGGCTGAGCAGTTCTTC
TRBV6-5,.,TRBJ1-6,.,CASSYSGATGNSPLHF,TGTGCCAGCAGTTACTCAGGGGCGACAGGCAATTCACCCCTCCACTTT
TRBV6-6,few,TRBJ2-3,.,CASSDQGPDTQYF,TGTGCCAGCAGTGATCAGGGCCCAGATACGCAGTATTTT
TRBV20-1,.,TRBJ2-1,.,CSASPGGVRQFF,TGCAGTGCTAGCCCCGGGGGAGTGAGGCAGTTCTTC
TRBV7-9,many,TRBJ2-1,TRBD2,CASSPGTSGGAYNEQFF,TGTGCCAGCAGTCCCGGGACTAGCGGGGGGGCCTACAATGAGCAGTTCTTC
TRBV2,few,TRBJ2-7,.,CASSEEGEPYNEQYF,TGTGCCAGCAGTGAAGAGGGAGAGCCATACAATGAGCAGTACTTC
TRBV12-3/TRBV12-4,many,TRBJ2-7,.,CASSFSGYEQYF,TGTGCCAGCAGTTTTTCCGGCTACGAGCAGTACTTC
TRBV10-3,many,TRBJ2-7,TRBD1,CAFSPGQGTYEQYF,TGTGCCTTCTCACCGGGACAGGGCACCTACGAGCAGTACTTC
TRBV6-2/TRBV6-3,.,TRBJ2-1,.,CASSWVKGTHNEQFF,TGTGCCAGCAGTTGGGTCAAGGGTACTCACAATGAGCAGTTCTTC
TRBV29-1,.,TRBJ2-5,.,CSVEVSNRPQETQAF,TGCAGCGTTGAAGTATCCAACAGACCCCAAGAGACCCAGGCCTTC
TRBV11-3,.,TRBJ2-7,TRBD2,CASSGASYEQYF,TGTGCCTCTAGCGGGGCTTCCTACGAGCAGTACTTC
TRBV2,.,TRBJ2-3,.,CASSEEKGFGDTQYF,TGTGCCAGCAGTGAAGAAAAGGGATTTGGAGATACGCAGTATTTT
TRBV5-5,many,TRBJ2-7,.,CASTLGGGPKYEQYF,TGTGCCAGCACCTTAGGAGGGGGGCCCAAATACGAGCAGTACTTC
TRBV6-5,.,TRBJ2-1,.,CASSYSGTGQSNEQFF,TGTGCCAGCAGTTACTCGGGCACAGGGCAGAGTAATGAGCAGTTCTTC
TRBV20-1,.,TRBJ1-2,.,CSAEEDPNYGYTF,TGCAGTGCCGAGGAGGACCCTAACTATGGCTACACCTTC
TRBV6-1,few,TRBJ2-5,.,CASMEETQYF,TGTGCCAGCATGGAAGAGACCCAGTACTTC